These 22 T cell receptor beta chains came from one sample sequenced in a study of cytomegalovirus exposure and HLA in healthy donors. The PCR ran on 60 Vbeta and 13 Jbeta primers. Generated by immunoSEQ multiplex PCR, the TCRdb table keeps only in-frame clones and is missing some. This specimen shows 100,000 to 150,000 clones; the ten leading clones hold around 1.6%. The sample comprised PBMCs. Every receptor here comes from a woman in her thirties or forties in good health and CMV-seropositive.

The chain employs TRBV6-4 and TRBJ2-1; 13 bases line up with TRBD2. V lost 2 bases, J lost 9 bases, and 7 bases stayed unmatched. The CDR3 has 16 residues. Germline V gene lookup returns CDR1 MRHNA and CDR2 SNTAGT. CDR3 residues: CASSDAGLAGSSEQFF. In DNA, the CDR3 is TGTGCCAGCAGTGACGCGGGACTAGCGGGATCTAGTGAGCAGTTCTTC.

The chain recombines TRBV5-1 with TRBJ2-7; 11 nucleotides align to TRBD1. J lost 3 bases, V lost 4 bases, and 6 bases had no gene match. This CDR3 region has 15 residues. The germline V gene has CDR1 SGHRS and CDR2 YFSETQ. The CDR3 coding sequence is TGCGCCAGCAGCACCGGGACAGGGGGAGGCTACGAGCAGTACTTC. Encoded protein: CASSTGTGGGYEQYF.

This chain connects TRBV5-5 to TRBJ1-3, with TRBD1 as a possible D gene (6 bases). The V gene's germline CDR1 is SGHKS and CDR2 YYEKEE (reference sequence). Trimming removed 1 base from V and 4 bases from J, with 12 bases in between. The CDR3 covers 15 residues. The CDR3 DNA sequence: TGTGCCAGCAGCTTGAACAGGGCCGGCGGAAACACCATATATTTT. It translates to CASSLNRAGGNTIYF.

This sequence joins TRBV4-3 and TRBJ2-7; 7 bases are a match to TRBD1. This CDR3 is 12 amino acids long. V shed 3 bases, J shed 6 bases, and the junction held 2 bases outside the gene matches. Germline V gene sequence: CDR1 LGHNA, CDR2 YSLEER. CDR3 loop: CASSHRGSEQYF. The CDR3 nucleotides read TGCGCCAGCAGCCACAGGGGGAGCGAGCAGTACTTC.

The chain has TRBV4-1 and TRBJ2-3, with TRBD2 matching over 10 bases. CDR3 size: 15 residues. Trimming at V came to 3 bases and at J to 3 bases, leaving 3 bases not matched to a gene. CDR1 and CDR2 from the germline V gene are MGHRA and YSYEKL. CDR3 sequence: CASSHPAGGTDTQYF. CDR3 bases: TGCGCCAGCAGCCATCCAGCGGGAGGGACAGATACGCAGTATTTT.

V and J are TRBV19 and TRBJ1-4, with 10 bases identical to TRBD1. Germline CDR1 LNHDA, CDR2 SQIVND (reference sequence). The CDR3 is 14 residues long. After removal of 5 bases from V and 10 bases from J, the junction contained 7 bases not matched to a gene. The CDR3 loop reads CASSLGTGARKLFF. The CDR3 coding sequence is TGTGCCAGTAGTCTCGGGACAGGGGCCAGAAAACTGTTTTTT.

The chain employs TRBV6-6 and TRBJ1-4, with D uncertain. V dropped 4 bases and J dropped 4 bases, with 7 bases sitting between them. The CDR3 loop spans 13 amino acids. Germline CDR1 is MNHNY and CDR2 is SVGAGI (reference sequence). The CDR3 region has the DNA TGTGCCAGCAGTTTCCGGAGTAATGAAAAACTGTTTTTT. Its protein product is CASSFRSNEKLFF.

The gene calls are TRBV18 and TRBJ1-4; possibly TRBD1 for D (6 bases). This CDR3 has 18 residues. The V end lost 3 bases, the J end lost 0 bases, and 17 bases lay between the germline ends. The germline V gene has CDR1 KGHSH and CDR2 LQKENI. The CDR3, as DNA: TGTGCCAGCTCACCTTTTCGGACAGCTCCAGCAACTAATGAAAAACTGTTTTTT. It translates to CASSPFRTAPATNEKLFF.

This chain connects TRBV30 to TRBJ2-3; the match to TRBD2 covers 9 bases. This CDR3 comprises 16 residues. V trimming: 4 bases; J trimming: 0 bases; junction bases outside the gene matches: 8. Germline CDR1 is GTSNPN and CDR2 is SVGIG (reference sequence). The CDR3 here is CAWTVREGRSTDTQYF. The DNA of the CDR3 is TGTGCCTGGACAGTGCGGGAGGGGCGCAGCACAGATACGCAGTATTTT.

CDR3 coding DNA: TGTGCCATCAGTGAGCGCCTAGCGGGAACCAATGAGCAGTTCTTC. It is translated as CAISERLAGTNEQFF. The V and J genes are TRBV10-3 and TRBJ2-1, with 9 nucleotides matching TRBD2. Trimming cost V 2 bases and J 6 bases; bases outside gene matches: 5. The CDR3 has 15 amino acids. Germline CDR1 ENHRY, CDR2 SYGVKD.

V and J are TRBV19 and TRBJ2-7; D not resolved. CDR1 is LNHDA and CDR2 is SQIVND in the germline V gene (reference sequence). This CDR3 region has 13 residues. The V gene lost 3 bases and the J gene lost 3 bases, with 9 bases spanning the gap. The CDR3 sequence is CASSIKDNYEQYF. The CDR3 region has the DNA TGTGCCAGTAGTATCAAAGACAACTACGAGCAGTACTTC.

CDR3 residues: CASSFNTGNTIYF. The CDR3 region has the DNA TGCGCCAGCAGCTTTAATACTGGAAACACCATATATTTT. The chain recombines TRBV5-1 with TRBJ1-3; no reliable D call. V lost 2 bases and J 2 bases, leaving 5 bases between the germline ends. The CDR3 runs 13 residues. Germline V gene lookup returns CDR1 SGHRS and CDR2 YFSETQ.

The V gene is TRBV10-3, the J gene TRBJ1-5; 9 nucleotides agree with TRBD1. The J segment lost 6 bases and the V segment lost 4 bases, leaving 4 bases of the junction unmatched. CDR1 ENHRY and CDR2 SYGVKD come from the germline V gene. This CDR3 has 14 residues. CDR3 sequence: CAISGTGEGQPQHF. The DNA of the CDR3 is TGTGCCATCAGTGGGACAGGGGAAGGTCAGCCCCAGCATTTT.

The rearrangement joins TRBV15 to TRBJ2-7; D may be TRBD1 (5 bases). Germline V lookup: CDR1 LNHNV, CDR2 YYDKDF (reference sequence). Trimming left V 0 bases short and J 2 bases short, with 8 bases between. There are 14 residues in the CDR3. The CDR3 loop is CATSRDRATYEQYF. As DNA, the CDR3 is TGTGCCACCAGCAGAGACAGGGCAACCTACGAGCAGTACTTC.

This chain joins TRBV5-1 and TRBJ2-7, with 7 positions matching TRBD1. Germline trimming cut 5 bases from V and 6 bases from J; bases unmatched to any gene: 8. The CDR3 covers 13 residues. Germline-derived CDR1 and CDR2 are SGHRS and YFSETQ. The CDR3, as DNA: TGCGCCAGCAGACCAACAGGGGACCGCGAGCAGTACTTC. It specifies CASRPTGDREQYF.

The J gene is TRBJ2-3, the V gene TRBV5-1, with D perhaps matching TRBD1 (6 bases). The V end was cut by 1 base, the J end by 1 base, with 10 bases between. This CDR3 spans 15 amino acids. The V gene's germline CDR1 is SGHRS and CDR2 YFSETQ. CDR3 sequence (DNA): TGCGCCAGCAGCTTGATCAGGGGTGGCACAGATACGCAGTATTTT. It is translated as CASSLIRGGTDTQYF. The full variable domain, completed using reference TRBV5-1 and TRBJ2-3, is KAGVTQTPRYLIKTRGQQVTLSCSPISGHRSVSWYQQTPGQGLQFLFEYFSETQRNKGNFPGRFSGRQFSNSRSEMNVSTLELGDSALYLCASSLIRGGTDTQYFGPGTRLTVL.

The chain uses TRBV30 and TRBJ1-1; no firm D call. V lost 8 bases, J lost 11 bases, and 15 bases lay in between. CDR3 length equals 10 residues. The germline CDR1 and CDR2 sequences are GTSNPN and SVGIG (reference sequence). CDR3 DNA: TGTGCCCACGGCAGGCTGGATGCTTTCTTT. Protein: CAHGRLDAFF.

The chain couples TRBV4-2 to TRBJ2-2, with TRBD2 matching over 10 bases. In germline, CDR1 is LGHNA, CDR2 YNFKEQ. The V segment lost 0 bases and the J segment 7 bases; nucleotides outside the gene matches: 14. This CDR3 comprises 19 residues. CDR3 DNA: TGTGCCAGCAGCCAAGATGGTATTTTCTCTAGCGGGAGTGTCGGGGAGCTGTTTTTT. It is translated as CASSQDGIFSSGSVGELFF.

The chain uses TRBV5-1 and TRBJ2-1; the match to TRBD2 covers 11 bases. V shed 0 bases and J 8 bases; nucleotides not matched to a gene: 4. Germline-derived CDR1 and CDR2 are SGHRS and YFSETQ. CDR3 length equals 15 residues. The chain's CDR3 is CASSLVTSGIDEQFF. The CDR3 region has the DNA TGCGCCAGCAGCTTGGTGACTAGCGGGATTGATGAGCAGTTCTTC.

The chain combines TRBV10-3 with TRBJ1-5, with TRBD1 matching 7 bases. V dropped 4 bases and J dropped 7; count of bases not matched to a gene: 7. The length of the CDR3 is 14 residues. CDR1 is ENHRY and CDR2 is SYGVKD in the germline V gene. The CDR3 DNA reads TGTGCCATCAGTGTAGACAGGGAAGGCCAGCCCCAGCATTTT. Protein product: CAISVDREGQPQHF.

Written as DNA, the CDR3 is TGTGCCAGCAGCCCCAGGGGACCCGAGCAGTACTTC. This encodes CASSPRGPEQYF. The chain carries TRBV9 and TRBJ2-7, with D tentatively TRBD1 (6 bases). The CDR3 has 12 amino acids. Germline CDR1 and CDR2: SGDLS and YYNGEE. V was cut by 4 bases and J by 6 bases, with 11 bases left in between.

CDR3 sequence (DNA): TGTGCCAGCAGCTCCCGTTTAGAGAGCACAGATACGCAGTATTTT. Its protein product is CASSSRLESTDTQYF. The J gene is TRBJ2-3, the V gene TRBV7-9; D not resolved. Deletions cut 4 bases from V and 0 bases from J, with 11 bases between. This CDR3 has 15 amino acids. CDR1 is SEHNR and CDR2 is FQNEAQ in the germline V gene (reference sequence).